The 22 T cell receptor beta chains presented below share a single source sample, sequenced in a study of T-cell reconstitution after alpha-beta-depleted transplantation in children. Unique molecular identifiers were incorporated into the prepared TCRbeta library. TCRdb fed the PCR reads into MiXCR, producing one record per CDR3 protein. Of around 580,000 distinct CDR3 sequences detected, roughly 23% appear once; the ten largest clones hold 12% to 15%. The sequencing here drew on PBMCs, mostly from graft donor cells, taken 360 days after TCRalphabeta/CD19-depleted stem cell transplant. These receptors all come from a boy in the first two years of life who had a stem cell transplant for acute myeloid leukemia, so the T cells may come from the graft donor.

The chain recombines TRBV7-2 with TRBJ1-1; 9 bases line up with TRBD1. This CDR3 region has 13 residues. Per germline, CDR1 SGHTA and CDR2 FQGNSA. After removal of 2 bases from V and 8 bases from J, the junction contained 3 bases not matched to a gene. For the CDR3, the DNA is TGTGCCAGCAGCTTAACAGGGACAGGGGAAGCTTTCTTT. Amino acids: CASSLTGTGEAFF.

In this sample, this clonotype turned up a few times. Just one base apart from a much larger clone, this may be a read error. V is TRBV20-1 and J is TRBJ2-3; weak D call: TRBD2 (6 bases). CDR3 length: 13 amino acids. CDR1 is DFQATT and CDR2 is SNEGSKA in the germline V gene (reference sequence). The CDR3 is CIVGQDYTDTQYF. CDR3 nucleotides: TGCATTGTCGGCCAGGACTACACAGATACGCAGTATTTT.

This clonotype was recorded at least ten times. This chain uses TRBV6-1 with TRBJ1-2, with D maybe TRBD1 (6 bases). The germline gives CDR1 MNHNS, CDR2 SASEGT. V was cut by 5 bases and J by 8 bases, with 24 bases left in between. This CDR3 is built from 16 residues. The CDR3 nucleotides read TGTGCCAGCAGTCTCTTATCCCTTCTGGGGGCGGGCGGCTACACCTTC. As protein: CASSLLSLLGAGGYTF.

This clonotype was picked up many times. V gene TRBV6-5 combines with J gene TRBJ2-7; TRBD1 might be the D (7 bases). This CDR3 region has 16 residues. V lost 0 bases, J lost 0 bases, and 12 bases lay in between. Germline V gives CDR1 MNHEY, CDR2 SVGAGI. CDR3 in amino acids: CASSYSPRGDSYEQYF. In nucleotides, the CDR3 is TGTGCCAGCAGTTACTCACCCAGGGGGGACTCCTACGAGCAGTACTTC.

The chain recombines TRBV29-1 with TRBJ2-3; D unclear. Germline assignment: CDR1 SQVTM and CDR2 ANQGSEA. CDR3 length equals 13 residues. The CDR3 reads CPAVARHTDTQYF. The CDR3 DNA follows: TGCCCCGCCGTAGCAAGGCATACAGATACGCAGTATTTT.

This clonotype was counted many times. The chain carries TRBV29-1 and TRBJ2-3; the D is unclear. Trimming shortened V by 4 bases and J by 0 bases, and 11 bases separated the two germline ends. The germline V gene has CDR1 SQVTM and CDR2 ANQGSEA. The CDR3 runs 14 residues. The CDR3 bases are TGCAGCGTTGGTCCGACTGCTAGCACAGATACGCAGTATTTT. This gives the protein CSVGPTASTDTQYF.

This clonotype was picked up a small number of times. The CDR3 sequence: CASSRQGLSSYEQYF. The CDR3 DNA reads TGTGCCAGCAGTAGACAGGGTCTGTCGTCCTACGAGCAGTACTTC. The chain links TRBV12-3 or TRBV12-4 to TRBJ2-7; 7 nucleotides line up with TRBD1. V was clipped by 5 bases and J by 1 base; unmatched bases: 8. This CDR3 has 15 residues.

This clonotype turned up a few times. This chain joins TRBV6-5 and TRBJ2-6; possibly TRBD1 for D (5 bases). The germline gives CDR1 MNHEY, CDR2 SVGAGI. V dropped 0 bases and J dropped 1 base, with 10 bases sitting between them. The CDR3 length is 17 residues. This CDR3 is CASSYSTGSSGANVLTF. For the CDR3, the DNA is TGTGCCAGCAGTTACTCTACAGGTTCTTCTGGGGCCAACGTCCTGACTTTC.

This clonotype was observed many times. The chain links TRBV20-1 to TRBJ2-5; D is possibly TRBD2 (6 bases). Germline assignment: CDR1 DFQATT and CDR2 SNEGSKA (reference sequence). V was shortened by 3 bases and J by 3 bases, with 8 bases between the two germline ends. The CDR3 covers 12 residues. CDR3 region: CSARWGEETQYF. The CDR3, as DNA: TGCAGTGCTAGGTGGGGGGAAGAGACCCAGTACTTC.

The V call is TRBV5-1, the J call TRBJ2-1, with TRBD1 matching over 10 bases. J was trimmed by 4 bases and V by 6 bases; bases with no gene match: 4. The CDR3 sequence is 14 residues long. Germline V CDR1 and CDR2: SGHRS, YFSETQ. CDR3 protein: CASKGTGAYNEQFF. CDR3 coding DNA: TGCGCCAGCAAGGGGACAGGGGCGTACAATGAGCAGTTCTTC.

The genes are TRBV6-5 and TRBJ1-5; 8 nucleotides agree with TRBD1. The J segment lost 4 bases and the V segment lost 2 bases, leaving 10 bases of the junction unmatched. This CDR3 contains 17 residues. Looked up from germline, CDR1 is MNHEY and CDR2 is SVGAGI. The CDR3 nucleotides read TGTGCCAGCAGTTACCCGCAGGGGGCGGCCCAAAATCAGCCCCAGCATTTT. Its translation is CASSYPQGAAQNQPQHF.

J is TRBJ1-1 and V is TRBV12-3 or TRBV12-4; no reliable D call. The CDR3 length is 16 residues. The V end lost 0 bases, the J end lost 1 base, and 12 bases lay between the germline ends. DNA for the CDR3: TGTGCCAGCAGTTTAGCGGGTCGGGTCCGGAACACTGAAGCTTTCTTT. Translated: CASSLAGRVRNTEAFF.

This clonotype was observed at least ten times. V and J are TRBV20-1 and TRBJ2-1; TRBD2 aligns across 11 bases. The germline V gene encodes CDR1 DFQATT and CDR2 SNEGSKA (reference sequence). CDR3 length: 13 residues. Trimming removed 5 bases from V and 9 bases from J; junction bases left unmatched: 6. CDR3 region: CSARLAGLFEQFF. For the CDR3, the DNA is TGCAGTGCTCGACTAGCGGGGCTTTTTGAGCAGTTCTTC.

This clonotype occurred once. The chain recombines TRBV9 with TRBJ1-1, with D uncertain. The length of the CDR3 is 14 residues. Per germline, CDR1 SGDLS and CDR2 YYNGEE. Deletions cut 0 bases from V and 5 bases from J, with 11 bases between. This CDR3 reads CASSVVGIKTEAFF. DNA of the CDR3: TGTGCCAGCAGCGTAGTAGGTATAAAAACTGAAGCTTTCTTT.

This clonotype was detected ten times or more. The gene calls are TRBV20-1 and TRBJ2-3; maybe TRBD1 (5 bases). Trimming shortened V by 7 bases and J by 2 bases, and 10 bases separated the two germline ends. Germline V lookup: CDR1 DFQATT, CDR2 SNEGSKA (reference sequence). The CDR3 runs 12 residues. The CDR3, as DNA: TGCAGTGTACAGACAGCCACAGATACGCAGTATTTT. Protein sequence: CSVQTATDTQYF.

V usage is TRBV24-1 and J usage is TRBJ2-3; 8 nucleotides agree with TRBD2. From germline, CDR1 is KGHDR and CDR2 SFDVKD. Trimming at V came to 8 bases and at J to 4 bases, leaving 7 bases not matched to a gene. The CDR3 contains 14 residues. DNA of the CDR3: TGTGCCACCATGCGGGGGGATTTGTCAGATACGCAGTATTTT. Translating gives CATMRGDLSDTQYF.

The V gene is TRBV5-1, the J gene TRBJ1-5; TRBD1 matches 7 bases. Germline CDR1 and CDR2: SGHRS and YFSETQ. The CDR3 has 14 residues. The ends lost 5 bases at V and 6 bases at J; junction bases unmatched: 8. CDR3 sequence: CASSFSGGSQPQHF. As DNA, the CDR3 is TGCGCCAGCAGTTTTTCAGGGGGTAGTCAGCCCCAGCATTTT.

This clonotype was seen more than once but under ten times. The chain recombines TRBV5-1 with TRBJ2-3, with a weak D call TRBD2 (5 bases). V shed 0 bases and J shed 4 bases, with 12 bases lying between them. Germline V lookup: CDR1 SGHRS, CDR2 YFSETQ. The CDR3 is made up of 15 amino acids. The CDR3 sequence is CASSLGGSDADTQYF. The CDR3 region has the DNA TGCGCCAGCAGCTTGGGAGGGTCGGATGCAGATACGCAGTATTTT.

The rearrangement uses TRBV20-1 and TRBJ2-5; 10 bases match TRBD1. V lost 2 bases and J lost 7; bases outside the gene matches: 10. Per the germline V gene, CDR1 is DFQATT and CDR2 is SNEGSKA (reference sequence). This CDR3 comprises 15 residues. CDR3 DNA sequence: TGCAGTGCTAGAATGGACAGGGGGGCAGGATGGACCCAGTACTTC. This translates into CSARMDRGAGWTQYF.

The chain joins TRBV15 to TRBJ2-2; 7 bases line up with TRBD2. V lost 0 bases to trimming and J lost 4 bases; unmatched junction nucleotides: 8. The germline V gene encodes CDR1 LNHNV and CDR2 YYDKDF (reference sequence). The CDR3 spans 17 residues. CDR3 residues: CATSRDGVSGATGELFF. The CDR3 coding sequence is TGTGCCACCAGCAGAGATGGAGTGAGCGGGGCCACCGGGGAGCTGTTTTTT.

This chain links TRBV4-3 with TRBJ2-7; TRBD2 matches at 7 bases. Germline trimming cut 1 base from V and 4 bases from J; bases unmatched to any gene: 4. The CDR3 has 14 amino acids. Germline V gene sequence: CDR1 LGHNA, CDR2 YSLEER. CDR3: CASSQVWGGYEQYF. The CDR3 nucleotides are TGCGCCAGCAGCCAAGTTTGGGGAGGGTACGAGCAGTACTTC.

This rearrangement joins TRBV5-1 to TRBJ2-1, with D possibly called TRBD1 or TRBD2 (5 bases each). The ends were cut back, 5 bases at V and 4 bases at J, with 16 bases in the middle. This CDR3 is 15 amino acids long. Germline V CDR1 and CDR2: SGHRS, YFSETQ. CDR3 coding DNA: TGCGCCAGCAGACAAGGGGCGACGGGGTACAATGAGCAGTTCTTC. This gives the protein CASRQGATGYNEQFF.